The 25 T cell receptor beta chains listed next were all sequenced from one sample in a study of memory CD4+ T cells and cytomegalovirus serostatus. TCRdb keeps only in-frame clones here, not all; method: immunoSEQ multiplex PCR. The top ten clones hold 0.55% to 0.7% of a sample with 52,000 or so clones, 65% to 85% of them seen once. The sort gate was single viable CD3+CD4+CD8-CD45RO+ cells for memory CD4+ T cells. What was sequenced was memory CD4+ T cells from blood. These TCRs come from an adult in good health and CMV-seronegative.

The V call is TRBV7-2, the J call TRBJ1-1; D remains ambiguous. V lost 3 bases, J lost 2 bases, and 10 bases lay in between. From germline, CDR1 is SGHTA and CDR2 FQGNSA. This CDR3 has 14 amino acids. CDR3 bases: TGTGCCAGCAGCTTTGGGCATAGTAACACTGAAGCTTTCTTT. Amino acid sequence: CASSFGHSNTEAFF.

J is TRBJ1-1 and V is TRBV5-1; unclear D gene. Trimming stripped 2 bases from V and 4 bases from J, with 12 bases between. This CDR3 region has 14 residues. Germline V gene lookup returns CDR1 SGHRS and CDR2 YFSETQ. The CDR3 nucleotides are TGCGCCAGCAGCTTAATGAGCTCAGGCACTGAAGCTTTCTTT. Translation: CASSLMSSGTEAFF.

The chain links TRBV9 to TRBJ1-4, with D tentatively TRBD1 (5 bases). The V gene lost 0 bases and the J gene lost 2 bases, with 11 bases spanning the gap. Germline CDR1 SGDLS, CDR2 YYNGEE. The CDR3 is 16 residues long. The chain's CDR3 is CASSVGDRGTNEKLFF. The CDR3, as DNA: TGTGCCAGCAGCGTAGGGGATCGGGGCACTAATGAAAAACTGTTTTTT.

CDR3 amino acids: CASSPQGTGGYTF. CDR3 coding DNA: TGCGCCAGCAGCCCGCAGGGGACCGGGGGCTACACCTTC. The chain has TRBV5-1 and TRBJ1-2, with D possibly being TRBD1 (6 bases). The CDR3 consists of 13 residues. Trimming took off 4 bases at V and 8 bases at J, with 15 bases between the two ends. Germline V gene sequence: CDR1 SGHRS, CDR2 YFSETQ.

The genes are TRBV19 and TRBJ2-1, with 7 nucleotides matching TRBD1. This CDR3 region has 16 residues. V shed 5 bases, J shed 7 bases, and the junction held 14 bases outside the gene matches. Per the germline V gene, CDR1 is LNHDA and CDR2 is SQIVND (reference sequence). The CDR3 DNA sequence: TGTGCCAGTAGTCTCTCCGGGACAGTAACTTCAAATGAGCAGTTCTTC. It yields the protein CASSLSGTVTSNEQFF.

This chain links TRBV5-6 with TRBJ2-5; 9 bases are shared with TRBD1. Trimming removed 4 bases from V and 5 bases from J; junction bases left unmatched: 6. Germline V lookup: CDR1 SGHDT, CDR2 YYEEEE. The CDR3 runs to 14 residues. The CDR3 DNA reads TGTGCCAGCAGCGGGGGACAGGGTCGCGAGACCCAGTACTTC. Translating gives CASSGGQGRETQYF.

The rearrangement uses TRBV4-2 and TRBJ1-2; D not resolved. Germline V gene lookup returns CDR1 LGHNA and CDR2 YNFKEQ. V lost 0 bases, J lost 2 bases, and 13 bases lay in between. The length of the CDR3 is 16 residues. The CDR3, as DNA: TGTGCCAGCAGCCAAGAGACCGGGCCAGCGAACTATGGCTACACCTTC. Translating gives CASSQETGPANYGYTF.

This chain links TRBV28 with TRBJ2-2; 7 positions agree with TRBD1. Germline V gene sequence: CDR1 MDHEN, CDR2 SYDVKM. The V and J ends lost 7 bases and 4 bases, in that order; junction bases with no gene match: 9. The CDR3 runs 15 residues. The CDR3 DNA reads as TGTGCCAGCAATACTCCGGGACAGTCCACCGGGGAGCTGTTTTTT. Protein sequence: CASNTPGQSTGELFF.

This chain links TRBV6-1 with TRBJ2-5, with D possibly being TRBD2 (5 bases). The CDR3 has 16 amino acids. Trimming cost V 1 base and J 0 bases, with 12 bases left between them. In germline, CDR1 is MNHNS, CDR2 SASEGT. This chain's CDR3 is CASSEGRAKYQETQYF. The CDR3, as DNA: TGTGCCAGCAGTGAAGGGCGGGCAAAGTACCAAGAGACCCAGTACTTC.

V usage is TRBV19 and J usage is TRBJ2-7; 7 nucleotides agree with TRBD1. This CDR3 region has 13 residues. With 4 bases clipped from V and 0 bases from J, the junction kept 0 bases outside the gene matches. Germline CDR1 LNHDA, CDR2 SQIVND (reference sequence). The CDR3 nucleotides read TGTGCCAGTAGTAGGGACAGCTCCTACGAGCAGTACTTC. Translated, it gives CASSRDSSYEQYF.

The V call is TRBV7-8, the J call TRBJ2-7; D not certain. V was shortened by 5 bases and J by 3 bases, with 14 bases between the two germline ends. Looked up from germline, CDR1 is SGHVS and CDR2 is FQNEAQ. The CDR3 is 14 residues long. For the CDR3, the DNA is TGTGCCAGCAGCCCTAACAGTATCGTCTACGAGCAGTACTTC. This encodes CASSPNSIVYEQYF.

The J gene is TRBJ2-7, the V gene TRBV6-6, with 9 bases identical to TRBD1. Unmatched junction bases numbered 6, after V lost 6 bases and J lost 3 bases. The CDR3 spans 14 residues. CDR1 and CDR2 (germline): MNHNY, SVGAGI (reference sequence). CDR3 bases: TGTGCCAGCAGACCCCGGGACAGGGACTACGAGCAGTACTTC. It translates to CASRPRDRDYEQYF.

This clone was seen a few times. The chain is built from TRBV7-2 and TRBJ1-2, with a possible D match to TRBD1 (6 bases). This CDR3 region has 16 residues. Germline loops: CDR1 SGHTA, CDR2 FQGNSA. The V and J ends lost 5 bases and 4 bases respectively, with 20 bases between them. In DNA form, the CDR3 reads TGTGCCAGCAGCGCACGACAGGATCTCTATGTCTATGGCTACACCTTC. Amino acid sequence: CASSARQDLYVYGYTF.

The rearrangement uses TRBV7-2 and TRBJ1-6, with D tentatively TRBD1 (5 bases). V lost 10 bases and J 6 bases, leaving 22 bases between the germline ends. The V gene's germline CDR1 is SGHTA and CDR2 FQGNSA. The CDR3 covers 16 residues. This chain's CDR3 is CAIREGTPDINSPLHF. The DNA for the CDR3 is TGTGCCATCAGGGAGGGGACTCCGGACATTAATTCACCCCTCCACTTT.

The gene calls are TRBV5-4 and TRBJ1-5; weak D call: TRBD1 (5 bases). This CDR3 contains 14 residues. V shed 0 bases and J shed 3 bases, with 7 bases lying between them. Germline loops: CDR1 SGHNT, CDR2 YYREEE (reference sequence). CDR3 DNA sequence: TGTGCCAGCAGCTTGGCAGGGAACAATCAGCCCCAGCATTTT. It specifies CASSLAGNNQPQHF.

J is TRBJ1-5 and V is TRBV6-5; D is perhaps TRBD1 (5 bases). Trimming left V 8 bases short and J 0 bases short, with 8 bases between. CDR1 MNHEY and CDR2 SVGAGI come from the germline V gene. The CDR3 spans 13 residues. CDR3: CASGGDSNQPQHF. The CDR3 region has the DNA TGTGCCAGCGGAGGGGATAGCAATCAGCCCCAGCATTTT.

The CDR3 is CASSPRFQGGSPLHF. In DNA, the CDR3 is TGTGCCAGCAGCCCACGATTCCAGGGCGGTTCACCCCTCCACTTT. The chain couples TRBV9 to TRBJ1-6; D is possibly TRBD1 (5 bases). Trimming pared 4 bases from V and 9 bases from J, leaving 17 bases between. Germline V gene lookup returns CDR1 SGDLS and CDR2 YYNGEE. The CDR3 covers 15 residues.

This clone has only one observation. The chain employs TRBV28 and TRBJ2-7; the D call may be TRBD1 or TRBD2 (5 bases each). V lost 4 bases and J 3 bases, leaving 16 bases between the germline ends. This CDR3 comprises 15 residues. Germline V CDR1 and CDR2: MDHEN, SYDVKM. CDR3 DNA sequence: TGTGCCAGCAGTTCTGCCGGGACCAATATCTACGAGCAGTACTTC. Translation: CASSSAGTNIYEQYF.

This chain connects TRBV6-6 to TRBJ1-2, with 9 bases identical to TRBD1. Trimming took 6 bases from V and 8 from J; bases not matched to a gene: 7. Germline loops: CDR1 MNHNY, CDR2 SVGAGI (reference sequence). CDR3 length: 13 residues. The CDR3 reads CASSPGTGLGYTF. CDR3 nucleotide sequence: TGTGCCAGCAGCCCCGGGACAGGGTTAGGCTACACCTTC.

This clone counts as medium-sized. The chain is built from TRBV29-1 and TRBJ1-6; 8 nucleotides align to TRBD1. J was trimmed by 7 bases and V by 5 bases; bases with no gene match: 7. The CDR3 covers 14 residues. The germline gives CDR1 SQVTM, CDR2 ANQGSEA. The CDR3: CSVRQGAFNSPLHF. The DNA for the CDR3 is TGCAGCGTTCGGCAGGGGGCTTTCAATTCACCCCTCCACTTT.

The chain links TRBV14 to TRBJ1-6, with D perhaps matching TRBD1 (6 bases). CDR3 size: 15 residues. V lost 1 base, J lost 5 bases, and 9 bases lay in between. Germline CDR1 and CDR2: SGHDN and FVKESK. CDR3 bases: TGTGCCAGCAGCCAAGGAGGGGGGAATAATTCACCCCTCCACTTT. Its protein product is CASSQGGGNNSPLHF.

This chain uses TRBV4-1 with TRBJ2-1, with TRBD2 matching 15 bases. The J segment lost 9 bases and the V segment lost 5 bases, leaving 20 bases of the junction unmatched. The CDR3 covers 20 residues. The germline CDR1 and CDR2 sequences are MGHRA and YSYEKL. The CDR3 here is CASSNRGLAGGPTPTGEQFF. DNA of the CDR3: TGCGCCAGCAGCAATCGAGGACTAGCGGGGGGGCCTACCCCTACAGGTGAGCAGTTCTTC.

The chain couples TRBV30 to TRBJ1-5, with 9 bases aligning to TRBD1. J gave up 4 bases and V 5 bases, and 6 bases lay outside the gene matches. Germline loops: CDR1 GTSNPN, CDR2 SVGIG (reference sequence). The CDR3 is 14 amino acids. Written as DNA, the CDR3 is TGTGCCTGGGGGACAGGGATCGTAAATCAGCCCCAGCATTTT. Its protein is CAWGTGIVNQPQHF.

The rearrangement joins TRBV28 to TRBJ1-5; TRBD1 is a possible D gene (5 bases). The CDR3 spans 14 residues. Trimming stripped 3 bases from V and 7 bases from J, with 13 bases between. The germline CDR1 and CDR2 sequences are MDHEN and SYDVKM. CDR3 sequence: CASSFVGAWQPQHF. CDR3 in DNA: TGTGCCAGCAGTTTCGTAGGGGCATGGCAGCCCCAGCATTTT. The whole variable domain, filled in from reference TRBV28 and TRBJ1-5, reads DVKVTQSSRYLVKRTGEKVFLECVQDMDHENMFWYRQDPGLGLRLIYFSYDVKMKEKGDIPEGYSVSREKKERFSLILESASTNQTSMYLCASSFVGAWQPQHFGDGTRLSIL.

The chain joins TRBV5-6 to TRBJ1-4, with D possibly matching TRBD1 (5 bases). Trimming removed 4 bases at V and 2 bases at J, with 18 bases between. The germline V gene encodes CDR1 SGHDT and CDR2 YYEEEE. The CDR3 has 17 amino acids. The chain's CDR3 is CASSRPIAGPTNEKLFF. In DNA form, the CDR3 reads TGTGCCAGCAGCCGACCTATAGCAGGGCCCACTAATGAAAAACTGTTTTTT.